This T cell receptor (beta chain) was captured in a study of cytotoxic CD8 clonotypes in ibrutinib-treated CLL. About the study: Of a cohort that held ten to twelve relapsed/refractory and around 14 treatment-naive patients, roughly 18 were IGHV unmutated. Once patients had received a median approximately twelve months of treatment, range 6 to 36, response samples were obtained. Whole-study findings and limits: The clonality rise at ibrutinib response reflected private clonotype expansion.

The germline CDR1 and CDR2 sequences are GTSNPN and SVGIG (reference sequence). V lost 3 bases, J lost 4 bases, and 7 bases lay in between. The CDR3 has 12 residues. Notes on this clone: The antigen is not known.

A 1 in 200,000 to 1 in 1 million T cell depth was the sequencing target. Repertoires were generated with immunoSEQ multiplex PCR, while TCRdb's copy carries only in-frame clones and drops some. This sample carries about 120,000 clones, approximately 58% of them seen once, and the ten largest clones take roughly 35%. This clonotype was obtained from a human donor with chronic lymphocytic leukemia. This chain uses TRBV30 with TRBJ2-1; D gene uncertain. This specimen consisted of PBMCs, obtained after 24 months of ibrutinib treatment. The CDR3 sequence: CAWRPSYNEQFF. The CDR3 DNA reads TGTGCCTGGAGACCTAGTTACAATGAGCAGTTCTTC.